The 3 T cell receptor beta chains presented below share a single source sample, sequenced in a study of OX40 agonist ivuxolimab in advanced cancers. Using immunoSEQ multiplex PCR, the repertoire was profiled, and TCRdb retains in-frame clones only, with some absent. The repertoire holds about 82,000 clones, with approximately 86% as singletons. Material: CD4+ or CD8+ T cells sorted from blood, obtained in a trial of the OX40 agonist ivuxolimab. Every receptor here comes from an adult with an advanced solid tumor such as melanoma, head and neck, liver or kidney cancer.

The chain carries TRBV29-1 and TRBJ1-2, with 7 bases identical to TRBD1. CDR3 size: 13 residues. Germline trimming cut 5 bases from V and 4 bases from J; bases unmatched to any gene: 7. The germline V gene encodes CDR1 SQVTM and CDR2 ANQGSEA. The CDR3 sequence: CSVTGQTPYGYTF. In DNA, the CDR3 is TGCAGCGTTACGGGACAGACTCCCTATGGCTACACCTTC.

The chain carries TRBV5-5 and TRBJ2-4; D gene unclear. The germline CDR1 and CDR2 sequences are SGHKS and YYEKEE (reference sequence). Between the trimmed V and J ends, which lost 1 base and 2 bases, there was a span of 16 bases. This CDR3 spans 17 amino acids. In DNA, the CDR3 is TGTGCCAGCAGCTTGCTTTACGGAGAGATCCCCAAAAACATTCAGTACTTC. This encodes CASSLLYGEIPKNIQYF.

This chain uses TRBV19 with TRBJ2-3, with a weak D call TRBD1 (5 bases). The CDR3 length is 15 residues. Trimming removed 1 base from V and 1 base from J, with 9 bases in between. The V gene's germline CDR1 is LNHDA and CDR2 SQIVND (reference sequence). CDR3 sequence: CASSIGTTRTDTQYF. The CDR3 DNA is TGTGCCAGTAGTATAGGGACAACTCGCACAGATACGCAGTATTTT.